Below, one T cell receptor (beta chain) is given with its context. It has no known antigen specificity. Base qualities are not at hand, and no much larger clone is one base apart. The sample originates from a study of blood T cell repertoires in COVID-19 (dated by TCRdb to about 2020). With respect to the entire study: The collaborator samples originated in the United States, Italy and Spain and spanned the acute and convalescent phases of COVID-19. The material from the prospective study consisted of cDNA or gDNA derived from T cells, B-cell-depleted T cells, or PBMCs. Deeply sampled blood TCRbeta repertoires from subjects exposed to, actively infected with, or recovered from COVID-19 were included in the dataset. The repertoires were released in a freely available public database meant as a resource for research on the immune response to SARS-CoV-2. The samples were drawn from two sources: the first 160 participants of the ongoing ImmuneRACE study, and fewer than 1,500 subjects contributed by 6 global collaborators. The sample metadata nearly always contained a de-identified subject ID, COVID-19 status, age in years and sex. Where HLA class I and class II types were available, the types were taken from metadata supplied by the sample provider, not from assay-based typing. On the study overall, not on this receptor specifically: Clinical and demographic metadata were provided uncurated, with the amount varying by source and participant.

The immunoSEQ Assay, a bias-controlled multiplex PCR, was used to amplify TCRbeta CDR3 regions from genomic DNA. In the authors' own workflow: Nucleated cell counts per sample were estimated from amplification of reference gene primers within the assay. To quantify the absolute abundance of each unique TCRbeta CDR3 rearrangement, sequence reads were collapsed and filtered. For each sample, productive Simpson clonality was calculated by taking the square root of Simpson's diversity index across productive rearrangements. As stored in TCRdb, this immuneACCESS dataset retains in-frame rearrangements with V and J assigned. A fraction of the clones does not appear; measured against another copy, unresolved V genes explain less than half of the discrepancy, and the remainder lacks a known reason. Clone size and V and J calls were adopted from that table, with D and trimming inferred from the DNA. In this sample the table shows more than 250,000 clones, 85% to 90% of which occur a single time. The ten most abundant clones make up 6.3% of the sample.

Counted from cysteine to phenylalanine, this CDR3 has 14 amino acids. Here the CDR3 DNA is all that survives: 42 bases in frame from base 1. Compared with germline, V lacks 8 bases and J lacks 5 bases; bases without a gene match: 5. The germline V gene encodes CDR1 SGHTA and CDR2 FQGNSA. One collaborating source in Seattle enrolled patients while the patients were actively infected and followed the patients over time throughout the course of disease. The collaborating institutions used their own protocols to collect whole blood in K2EDTA tubes. For TCRbeta analysis, collaborators shipped samples as frozen whole blood, isolated PBMCs, or DNA extracted from either of those sample types.

Here the chain combines TRBV7-2 and TRBJ2-7, and TRBD2 aligns with 14 junction nucleotides. Sequenced: peripheral blood. The clonotype originates from a woman aged 50 to 60 with COVID-19, enrolled during active disease. The nucleotides are TGTGCCAGCTCCTCGGGACTAGCGGGAGACGAGCAGTACTTC. This yields the protein CASSSGLAGDEQYF.